Below, one TCR beta chain is given with its context. The data stem from a study of blood T cell repertoires in COVID-19. Across the whole study: Sites across the United States, Italy and Spain contributed samples from acute and convalescent COVID-19. The cDNA or gDNA used as material had been derived from T cells, B-cell-depleted T cells, or PBMCs.

Clones were read by immunoSEQ multiplex PCR, and TCRdb kept only the in-frame ones, dropping some. The sample shows around 80,000 clones, about 80% of them seen only once. Germline trimming cut 0 bases from V and 2 bases from J; bases unmatched to any gene: 13. The V gene's germline CDR1 is LNHNV and CDR2 YYDKDF (reference sequence). CDR3 length: 20 amino acids. This clonotype was obtained from a man aged 50 to 59 with active or convalescent COVID-19. Sequencing used peripheral blood. The rearrangement joins TRBV15 to TRBJ2-4; 10 positions match TRBD1. The CDR3 here is CATSRDDRGQGGGSKNIQYF. The CDR3 nucleotides are TGTGCCACCAGCAGAGATGACAGGGGGCAAGGCGGGGGTTCCAAAAACATTCAGTACTTC. Combining the CDR3 with reference TRBV15 and TRBJ2-4 gives the whole variable domain DAMVIQNPRYQVTQFGKPVTLSCSQTLNHNVMYWYQQKSSQAPKLLFHYYDKDFNNEADTPDNFQSRRPNTSFCFLDIRSPGLGDTAMYLCATSRDDRGQGGGSKNIQYFGAGTRLSVL.